A selection of T cell receptor beta chains follows, all from one sample in a study of T cells in Graves' hyperthyroidism and ophthalmopathy. TCRdb called the multiplex PCR reads again in MiXCR, with one record for every CDR3 protein. The sample contains hundreds of thousands of distinct CDR3 sequences, approximately 15% of which appear only once. Sequenced sample: blood. The receptors shown here come from a woman between 40 and 50 years old with Graves' ophthalmopathy. CDR3s include the opening cysteine and the closing phenylalanine or tryptophan. A D gene is named only where the DNA matches it firmly. Clone sizes are given selectively: once, few, many, or a class where the clone is expanded.

D gene | J gene | clone size | V gene | CDR3 protein | CDR3 DNA
TRBD2 | TRBJ2-3 | . | TRBV6-2/TRBV6-3 | CASATSGSTDTQYF | TGTGCCAGCGCGACTAGCGGTAGCACAGATACGCAGTATTTT
. | TRBJ2-7 | many | TRBV11-2 | CASSAYTSGSEQYF | TGTGCCAGCTCAGCTTACACATCCGGGAGCGAGCAGTACTTC
TRBD2 | TRBJ2-1 | many | TRBV5-1 | CASSPPAGGNEQFF | TGCGCCAGCAGCCCCCCAGCGGGGGGGAATGAGCAGTTCTTC
TRBD1 | TRBJ1-1 | many | TRBV6-1 | CASSVRTGSHTEAFF | TGTGCCAGCAGTGTGAGGACAGGCTCTCACACTGAAGCTTTCTTT
. | TRBJ2-3 | . | TRBV9 | CASSVAGFGTDTQYF | TGTGCCAGCAGCGTAGCGGGGTTTGGAACAGATACGCAGTATTTT
. | TRBJ2-1 | . | TRBV20-1 | CSANGQGGLDEQFF | TGCAGTGCAAACGGACAGGGAGGGTTGGATGAGCAGTTCTTC
TRBD2 | TRBJ2-3 | many | TRBV20-1 | CSAREREVLTDTQYF | TGCAGTGCTAGGGAGCGGGAGGTACTCACAGATACGCAGTATTTT
TRBD1 | TRBJ2-7 | . | TRBV12-3/TRBV12-4 | CASSTTGLHEQYF | TGTGCCAGCAGTACGACAGGGCTCCACGAGCAGTACTTC
TRBD2 | TRBJ2-7 | few | TRBV4-1 | CASSPEGLAQYEQYF | TGCGCCAGCAGCCCGGAGGGACTAGCGCAATACGAGCAGTACTTC
. | TRBJ1-1 | . | TRBV2 | CASDPGGEVAEAFF | TGTGCCAGCGACCCGGGAGGGGAGGTCGCTGAAGCTTTCTTT
TRBD2 | TRBJ2-3 | few | TRBV20-1 | CSARASGGLGTDTQYF | TGCAGTGCTAGAGCCTCCGGAGGACTAGGTACAGATACGCAGTATTTT
TRBD2 | TRBJ2-7 | . | TRBV7-8 | CASRLGTSDTYEQYF | TGTGCCAGCAGATTAGGGACTAGCGATACCTACGAGCAGTACTTC
TRBD1 | TRBJ2-1 | few | TRBV29-1 | CVGAGGTDEQFF | TGCGTCGGGGCAGGGGGTACGGATGAGCAGTTCTTC
. | TRBJ2-1 | few | TRBV7-9 | CASSLAGRRNEQFF | TGTGCCAGCAGCTTAGCGGGGCGGAGGAATGAGCAGTTCTTC
TRBD1 | TRBJ1-2 | . | TRBV20-1 | CSARAPGGSGYTF | TGCAGTGCTAGAGCCCCAGGGGGAAGTGGCTACACCTTC
. | TRBJ1-1 | . | TRBV2 | CASSPRGVGNTEAFF | TGTGCCAGCAGTCCTAGGGGAGTAGGGAACACTGAAGCTTTCTTT
. | TRBJ1-1 | many | TRBV20-1 | CSAPGRGAMNTEAFF | TGCAGTGCCCCGGGGAGGGGGGCCATGAACACTGAAGCTTTCTTT
. | TRBJ1-2 | few | TRBV29-1 | CSVRGQNYGYTF | TGCAGCGTCCGCGGACAGAACTATGGCTACACCTTC
. | TRBJ1-6 | . | TRBV9 | CASQGGGSSYNSPLHF | TGTGCCAGCCAAGGGGGGGGAAGCTCCTATAATTCACCCCTCCACTTT
. | TRBJ2-5 | few | TRBV19 | CASRKQGTGEETQYF | TGTGCCAGTAGGAAACAGGGGACGGGGGAAGAGACCCAGTACTTC
. | TRBJ2-6 | . | TRBV15 | CATSRGRGYLDGANVLTF | TGTGCCACCAGCAGAGGGAGGGGGTACCTCGATGGGGCCAACGTCCTGACTTTC
. | TRBJ2-5 | . | TRBV5-1 | CASSLQGEVQYF | TGCGCCAGCAGCCTCCAGGGGGAGGTCCAGTACTTC
TRBD1 | TRBJ1-2 | many | TRBV6-5 | CASSYTDRVGGQYGYTF | TGTGCCAGCAGTTACACAGATAGGGTTGGGGGACAGTATGGCTACACCTTC
. | TRBJ2-2 | . | TRBV20-1 | CSARRGPGELFF | TGCAGTGCTAGAAGGGGTCCCGGGGAGCTGTTTTTT
. | TRBJ2-3 | . | TRBV6-1 | CASRGTVGPDTQYF | TGTGCCAGCAGGGGGACGGTCGGCCCAGATACGCAGTATTTT
. | TRBJ2-7 | many | TRBV2 | CASRDAAYEQYF | TGTGCCAGCAGGGACGCGGCCTACGAGCAGTACTTC
. | TRBJ2-5 | many | TRBV27 | CASSLYPGTRETQYF | TGTGCCAGCAGTTTATATCCCGGGACACGGGAGACCCAGTACTTC
. | TRBJ1-1 | many | TRBV6-1 | CASSEAAGNTEAFF | TGTGCCAGCAGTGAGGCGGCCGGGAACACTGAAGCTTTCTTT
. | TRBJ2-1 | many | TRBV20-1 | CSAARDEQFF | TGCAGTGCGGCTCGGGATGAGCAGTTCTTC
. | TRBJ2-5 | many | TRBV30 | CAWISPLETQYF | TGTGCCTGGATCTCACCCTTGGAGACCCAGTACTTC
. | TRBJ1-1 | many | TRBV7-8 | CASSLGGNKNTEAFF | TGTGCCAGCAGCTTAGGAGGAAACAAGAACACTGAAGCTTTCTTT
TRBD1 | TRBJ2-1 | . | TRBV3-1 | CASSHHRDRGRNEQFF | TGTGCCAGCAGCCACCACCGGGACAGGGGGCGAAATGAGCAGTTCTTC
. | TRBJ2-5 | . | TRBV29-1 | CSVVPGPGETQYF | TGCAGCGTTGTACCGGGGCCGGGGGAGACCCAGTACTTC
TRBD1 | TRBJ1-6 | few | TRBV12-3/TRBV12-4 | CASSLNRGHDSPLHF | TGTGCCAGCAGTTTAAACAGGGGTCACGATTCACCCCTCCACTTT
TRBD2 | TRBJ2-7 | few | TRBV7-9 | CASSSSGSWTYEQYF | TGTGCCAGCAGCTCTAGCGGGAGCTGGACCTACGAGCAGTACTTC
TRBD2 | TRBJ2-7 | many | TRBV28 | CASRPRLAGKYEQYF | TGTGCCAGCAGACCTCGACTAGCGGGAAAGTACGAGCAGTACTTC
TRBD1 | TRBJ1-1 | many | TRBV29-1 | CSGTGMNTEAFF | TGCAGCGGGACAGGGATGAACACTGAAGCTTTCTTT
. | TRBJ2-1 | many | TRBV12-3/TRBV12-4 | CASSLRGSNNNEQFF | TGTGCCAGCAGTTTAAGGGGCAGCAACAACAATGAGCAGTTCTTC
. | TRBJ2-7 | . | TRBV7-3 | CASSQQGIGEQYF | TGTGCCAGCAGTCAACAGGGAATCGGCGAGCAGTACTTC
. | TRBJ2-2 | few | TRBV29-1 | CSGGDRELFF | TGCAGCGGGGGTGACCGGGAGCTGTTTTTT
. | TRBJ1-2 | many | TRBV7-2 | CASSWGGGASGYTF | TGTGCCAGCAGCTGGGGGGGGGGCGCATCTGGCTACACCTTC
. | TRBJ1-1 | many | TRBV18 | CASSPFRGRDTEAFF | TGTGCCAGCTCACCGTTCAGGGGAAGGGACACTGAAGCTTTCTTT
TRBD2 | TRBJ2-7 | many | TRBV7-8 | CASSLGTSGNYEQYF | TGTGCCAGCAGCTTAGGGACTAGCGGGAACTACGAGCAGTACTTC
. | TRBJ1-1 | many | TRBV20-1 | CSAVGVAEAFF | TGCAGTGCAGTAGGGGTGGCTGAAGCTTTCTTT
TRBD2 | TRBJ2-5 | many | TRBV28 | CASSPLGTRDIRGDF | TGTGCCAGCAGTCCCCTTGGGACTAGAGATATACGGGGGGACTTC
. | TRBJ2-7 | many | TRBV20-1 | CSASGGPYEQYF | TGCAGTGCTAGTGGGGGACCCTACGAGCAGTACTTC
. | TRBJ2-5 | many | TRBV7-8 | CASSLGLGRETQYF | TGTGCCAGCAGCCTAGGCCTCGGTCGGGAGACCCAGTACTTC